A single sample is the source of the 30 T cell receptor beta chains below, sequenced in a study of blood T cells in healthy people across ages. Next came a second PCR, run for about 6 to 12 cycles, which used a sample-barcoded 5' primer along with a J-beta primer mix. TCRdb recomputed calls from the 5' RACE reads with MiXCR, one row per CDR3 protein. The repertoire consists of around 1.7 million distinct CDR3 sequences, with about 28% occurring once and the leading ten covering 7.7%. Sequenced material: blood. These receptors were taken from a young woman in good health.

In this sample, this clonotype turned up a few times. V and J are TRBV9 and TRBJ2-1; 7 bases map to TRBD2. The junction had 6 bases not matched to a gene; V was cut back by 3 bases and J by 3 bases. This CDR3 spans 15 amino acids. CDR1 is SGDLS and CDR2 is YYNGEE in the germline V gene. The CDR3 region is CASSAHERDYNEQFF. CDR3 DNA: TGTGCCAGCAGCGCCCATGAGCGGGACTACAATGAGCAGTTCTTC.

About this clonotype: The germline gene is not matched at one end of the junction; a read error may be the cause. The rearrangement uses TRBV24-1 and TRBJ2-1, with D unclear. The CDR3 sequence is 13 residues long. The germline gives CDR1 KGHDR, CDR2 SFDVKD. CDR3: CATSDPTANERFF. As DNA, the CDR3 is TGCGCCACCAGTGACCCGACTGCCAATGAGCGGTTCTTC.

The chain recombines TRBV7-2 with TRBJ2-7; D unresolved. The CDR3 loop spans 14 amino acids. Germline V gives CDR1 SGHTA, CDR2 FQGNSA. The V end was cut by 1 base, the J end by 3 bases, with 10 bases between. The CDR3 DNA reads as TGTGCCAGCAGCTTAGGCAGGCGAGACTACGAGCAGTACTTC. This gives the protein CASSLGRRDYEQYF.

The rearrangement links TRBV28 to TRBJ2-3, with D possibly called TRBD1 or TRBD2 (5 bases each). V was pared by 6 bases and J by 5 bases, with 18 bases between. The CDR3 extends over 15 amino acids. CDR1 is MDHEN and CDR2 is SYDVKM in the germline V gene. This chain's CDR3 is CASRGRRGPGDTQYF. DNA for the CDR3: TGTGCCAGCAGGGGTCGACGGGGACCAGGAGATACGCAGTATTTT.

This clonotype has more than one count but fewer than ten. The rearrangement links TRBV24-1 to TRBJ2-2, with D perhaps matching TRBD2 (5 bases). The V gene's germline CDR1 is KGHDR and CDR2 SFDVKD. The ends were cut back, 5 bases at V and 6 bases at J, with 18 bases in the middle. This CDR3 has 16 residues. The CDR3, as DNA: TGTGCCACCAGTGTCGCCGGCACAAAGGGAGCCGGGGAGCTGTTTTTT. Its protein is CATSVAGTKGAGELFF.

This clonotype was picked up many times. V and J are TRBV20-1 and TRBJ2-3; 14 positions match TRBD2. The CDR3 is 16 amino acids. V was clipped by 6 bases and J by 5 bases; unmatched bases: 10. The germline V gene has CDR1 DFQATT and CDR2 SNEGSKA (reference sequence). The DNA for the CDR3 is TGCAGTGCCAGGGGACTAGCGGGAGAGGCTGGAGATACGCAGTATTTT. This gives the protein CSARGLAGEAGDTQYF.

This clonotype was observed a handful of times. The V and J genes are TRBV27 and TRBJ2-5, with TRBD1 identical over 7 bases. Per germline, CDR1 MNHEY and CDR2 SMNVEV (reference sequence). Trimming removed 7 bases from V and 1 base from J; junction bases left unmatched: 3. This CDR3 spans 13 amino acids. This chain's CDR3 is CASKRDSQETQYF. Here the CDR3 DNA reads TGTGCCAGCAAAAGGGACAGCCAAGAGACCCAGTACTTC.

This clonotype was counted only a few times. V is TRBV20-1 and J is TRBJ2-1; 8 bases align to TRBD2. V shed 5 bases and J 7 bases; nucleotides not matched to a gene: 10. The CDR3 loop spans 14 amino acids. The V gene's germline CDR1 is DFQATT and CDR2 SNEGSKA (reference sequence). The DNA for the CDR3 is TGCAGTGCTCCCACTAGCGGAGGGGGGAATGAGCAGTTCTTC. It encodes CSAPTSGGGNEQFF.

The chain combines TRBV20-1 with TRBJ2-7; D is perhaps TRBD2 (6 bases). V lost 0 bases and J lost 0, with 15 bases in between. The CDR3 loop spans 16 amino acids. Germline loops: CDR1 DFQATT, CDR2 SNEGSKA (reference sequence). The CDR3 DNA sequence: TGCAGTGCTAGAGATATTGGGACTTCTTCCTCCTACGAGCAGTACTTC. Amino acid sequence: CSARDIGTSSSYEQYF.

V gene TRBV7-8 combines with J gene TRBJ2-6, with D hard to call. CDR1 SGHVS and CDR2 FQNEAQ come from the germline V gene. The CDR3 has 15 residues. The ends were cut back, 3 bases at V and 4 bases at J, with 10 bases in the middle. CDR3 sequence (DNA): TGTGCCAGCAGCTTTGCCTGGTCCGGGGCCAACGTCCTGACTTTC. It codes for CASSFAWSGANVLTF.

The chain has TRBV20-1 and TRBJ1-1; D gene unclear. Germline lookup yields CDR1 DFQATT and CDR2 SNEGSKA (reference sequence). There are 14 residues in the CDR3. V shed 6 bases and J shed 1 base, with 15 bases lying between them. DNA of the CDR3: TGCAGTGCCCCGGATAGTCGCTCGAACACTGAAGCTTTCTTT. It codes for CSAPDSRSNTEAFF.

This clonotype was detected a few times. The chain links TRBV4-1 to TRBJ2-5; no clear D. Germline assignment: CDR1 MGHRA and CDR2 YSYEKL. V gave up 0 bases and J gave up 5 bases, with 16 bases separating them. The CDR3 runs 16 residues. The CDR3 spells CASSQDGTGPGETQYF. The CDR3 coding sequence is TGCGCCAGCAGCCAAGATGGAACGGGCCCCGGGGAGACCCAGTACTTC.

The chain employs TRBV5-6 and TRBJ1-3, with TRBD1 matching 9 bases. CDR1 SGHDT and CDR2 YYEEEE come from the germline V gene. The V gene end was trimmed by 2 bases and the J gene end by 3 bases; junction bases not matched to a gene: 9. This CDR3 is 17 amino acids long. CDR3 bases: TGTGCCAGCAGCTTCGGGACAGGGTCCCTCTTTGGAAACACCATATATTTT. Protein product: CASSFGTGSLFGNTIYF.

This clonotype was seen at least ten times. The CDR3, as DNA: TGTGCCAGCAGCTTTAGTGGCCCAGGGACCGAGCAGTACTTC. This sequence encodes CASSFSGPGTEQYF. This chain links TRBV7-6 with TRBJ2-7; TRBD1 or TRBD2 may be the D gene (5 bases each). Germline CDR1 is SGHVS and CDR2 is FNYEAQ. Deletions cut 3 bases from V and 6 bases from J, with 15 bases between. The CDR3 is 14 amino acids.

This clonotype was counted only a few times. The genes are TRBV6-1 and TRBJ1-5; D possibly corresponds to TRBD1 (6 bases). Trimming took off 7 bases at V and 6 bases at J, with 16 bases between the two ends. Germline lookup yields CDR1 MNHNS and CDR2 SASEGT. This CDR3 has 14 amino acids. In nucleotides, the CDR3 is TGTGCCAGCAAGTCGTCAGGGGCTGGTCAGCCCCAGCATTTT. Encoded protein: CASKSSGAGQPQHF.

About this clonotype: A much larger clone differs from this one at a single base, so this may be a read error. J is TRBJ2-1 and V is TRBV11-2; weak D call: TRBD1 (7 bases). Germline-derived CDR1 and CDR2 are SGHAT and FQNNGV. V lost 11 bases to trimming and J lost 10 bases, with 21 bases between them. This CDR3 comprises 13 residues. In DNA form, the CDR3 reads TGTGCCGGCGGGGCAGACAGGGAGAGGGAGCAGTTCTTC. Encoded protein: CAGGADREREQFF.

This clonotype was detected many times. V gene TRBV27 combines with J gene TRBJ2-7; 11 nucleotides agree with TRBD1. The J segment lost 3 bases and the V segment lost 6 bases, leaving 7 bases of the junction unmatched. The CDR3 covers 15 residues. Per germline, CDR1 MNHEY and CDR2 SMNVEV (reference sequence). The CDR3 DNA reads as TGTGCCAGCAGGCCCACCGGGACAGGGGGCTACGAGCAGTACTTC. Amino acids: CASRPTGTGGYEQYF.

The CDR3 bases are TGTGCCAGCAGCCGAGGACAGGGGGCGCGGGCTGGCTACACCTTC. Protein product: CASSRGQGARAGYTF. The chain is built from TRBV12-3 or TRBV12-4 and TRBJ1-2, with TRBD1 identical over 11 bases. This CDR3 contains 15 residues. J gave up 7 bases and V 6 bases, and 10 bases lay outside the gene matches.

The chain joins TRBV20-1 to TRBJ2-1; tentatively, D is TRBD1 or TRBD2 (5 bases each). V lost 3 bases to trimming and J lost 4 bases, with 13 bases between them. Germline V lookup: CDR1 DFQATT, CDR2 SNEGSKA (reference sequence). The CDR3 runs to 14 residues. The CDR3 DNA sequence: TGCAGTGCTAGGGGACCCGATAATTACAATGAGCAGTTCTTC. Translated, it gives CSARGPDNYNEQFF.

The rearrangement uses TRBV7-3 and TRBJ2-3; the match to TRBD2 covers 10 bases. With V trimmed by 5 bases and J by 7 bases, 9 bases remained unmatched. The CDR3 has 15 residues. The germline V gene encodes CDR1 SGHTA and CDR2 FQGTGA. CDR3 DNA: TGTGCCAGCAGCAAAAGCGGGGGGGCAGCTAATACGCAGTATTTT. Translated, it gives CASSKSGGAANTQYF.

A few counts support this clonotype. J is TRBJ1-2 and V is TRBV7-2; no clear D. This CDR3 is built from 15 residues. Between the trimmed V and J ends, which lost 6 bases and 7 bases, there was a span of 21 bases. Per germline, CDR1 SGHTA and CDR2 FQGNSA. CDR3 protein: CASSPGRTPLFGYTF. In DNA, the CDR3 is TGTGCCAGCAGTCCCGGACGGACCCCGCTATTTGGCTACACCTTC. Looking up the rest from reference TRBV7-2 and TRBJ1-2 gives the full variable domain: GAGVSQSPSNKVTEKGKDVELRCDPISGHTALYWYRQSLGQGLEFLIYFQGNSAPDKSGLPSDRFSAERTGGSVSTLTIQRTQQEDSAVYLCASSPGRTPLFGYTFGSGTRLTVV.

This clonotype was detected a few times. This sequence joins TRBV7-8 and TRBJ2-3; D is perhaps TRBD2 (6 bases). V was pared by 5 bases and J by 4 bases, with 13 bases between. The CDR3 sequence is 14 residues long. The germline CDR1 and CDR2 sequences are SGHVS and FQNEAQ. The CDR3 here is CASSRRTGADTQYF. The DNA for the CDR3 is TGTGCCAGCAGCCGACGGACGGGGGCAGATACGCAGTATTTT.

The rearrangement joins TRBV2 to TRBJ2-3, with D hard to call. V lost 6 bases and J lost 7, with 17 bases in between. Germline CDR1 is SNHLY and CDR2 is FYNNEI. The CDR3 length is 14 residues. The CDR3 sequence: CASRHRAELNTQYF. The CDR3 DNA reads TGTGCCAGCAGACATAGGGCCGAATTGAATACGCAGTATTTT.

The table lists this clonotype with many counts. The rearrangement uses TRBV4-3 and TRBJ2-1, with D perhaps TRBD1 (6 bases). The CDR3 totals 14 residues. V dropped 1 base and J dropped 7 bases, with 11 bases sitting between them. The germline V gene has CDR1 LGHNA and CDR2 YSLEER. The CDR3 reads CASSQGRGWNEQFF. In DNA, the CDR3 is TGCGCCAGCAGCCAAGGCAGGGGTTGGAATGAGCAGTTCTTC.

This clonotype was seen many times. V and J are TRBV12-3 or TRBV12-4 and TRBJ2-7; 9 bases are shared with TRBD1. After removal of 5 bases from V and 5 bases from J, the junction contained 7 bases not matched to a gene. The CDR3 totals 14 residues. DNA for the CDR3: TGTGCCAGCAGTCCCGGGACAGGGAGGGACGAGCAGTACTTC. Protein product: CASSPGTGRDEQYF.

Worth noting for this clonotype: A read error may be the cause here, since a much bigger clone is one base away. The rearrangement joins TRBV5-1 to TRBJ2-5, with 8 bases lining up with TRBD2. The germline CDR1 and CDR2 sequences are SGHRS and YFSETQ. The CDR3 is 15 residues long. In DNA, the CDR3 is TGCGCCAGCACGTCGGGAGCGGGGGTCCAAGAGGCCCAGTACTTC. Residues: CASTSGAGVQEAQYF.

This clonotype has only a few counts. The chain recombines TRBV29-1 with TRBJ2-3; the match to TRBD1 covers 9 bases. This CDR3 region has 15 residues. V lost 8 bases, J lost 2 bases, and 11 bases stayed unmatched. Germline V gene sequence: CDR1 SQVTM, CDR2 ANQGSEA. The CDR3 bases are TGCAGCCCTAGGGTATGGGACAGGGACACAGATACGCAGTATTTT. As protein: CSPRVWDRDTDTQYF.

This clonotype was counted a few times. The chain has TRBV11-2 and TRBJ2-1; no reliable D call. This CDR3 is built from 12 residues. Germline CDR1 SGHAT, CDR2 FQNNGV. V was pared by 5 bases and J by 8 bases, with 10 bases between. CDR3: CASSVRFYEQFF. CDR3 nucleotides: TGTGCCAGCAGCGTGCGGTTTTATGAGCAGTTCTTC. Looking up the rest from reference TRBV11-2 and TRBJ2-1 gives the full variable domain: EAGVAQSPRYKIIEKRQSVAFWCNPISGHATLYWYQQILGQGPKLLIQFQNNGVVDDSQLPKDRFSAERLKGVDSTLKIQPAKLEDSAVYLCASSVRFYEQFFGPGTRLTVL.

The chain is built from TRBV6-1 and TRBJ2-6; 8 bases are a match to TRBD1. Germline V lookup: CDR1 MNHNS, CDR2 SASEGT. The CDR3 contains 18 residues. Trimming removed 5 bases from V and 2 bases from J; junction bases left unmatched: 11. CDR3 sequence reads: CASSPIRTGWAGANVLTF. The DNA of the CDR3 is TGTGCCAGCAGTCCGATCCGGACAGGGTGGGCTGGGGCCAACGTCCTGACTTTC.

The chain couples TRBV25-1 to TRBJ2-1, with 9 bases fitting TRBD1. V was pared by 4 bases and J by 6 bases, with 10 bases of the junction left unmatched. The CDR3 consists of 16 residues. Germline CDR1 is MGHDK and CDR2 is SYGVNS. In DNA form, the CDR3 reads TGTGCCAGCAGTGGACGACCGTTGACAGGGGGCAATGAGCAGTTCTTC. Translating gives CASSGRPLTGGNEQFF.